This T cell receptor beta chain originates from a study of blood T cell repertoires in COVID-19. The wider study: Samples came from the United States, Italy and Spain, spanning acute and convalescent COVID-19.

The CDR3 contains 15 residues. Per the germline V gene, CDR1 is SNHLY and CDR2 is FYNNEI. Trimming at V came to 6 bases and at J to 0 bases, leaving 7 bases not matched to a gene. As processed by the authors: Estimates of nucleated cell counts were drawn from the amplification of reference gene primers. Clones were sequenced by immunoSEQ multiplex PCR, and TCRdb holds only the in-frame ones, with some missing. The V and J calls and clone size are taken from that table; D and trimming were inferred from the DNA. The data hold more than 90,000 clones, with about 70% observed a single time. This receptor was obtained from a woman aged 55-70 years in a cohort sampled during active or convalescent COVID-19. Material for sequencing was peripheral blood. V and J are TRBV2 and TRBJ2-7; 8 bases match TRBD1. In DNA, the CDR3 is TGTGCCAGCAGACGAGACAGGGGATACTCCTACGAGCAGTACTTC. It translates to CASRRDRGYSYEQYF.